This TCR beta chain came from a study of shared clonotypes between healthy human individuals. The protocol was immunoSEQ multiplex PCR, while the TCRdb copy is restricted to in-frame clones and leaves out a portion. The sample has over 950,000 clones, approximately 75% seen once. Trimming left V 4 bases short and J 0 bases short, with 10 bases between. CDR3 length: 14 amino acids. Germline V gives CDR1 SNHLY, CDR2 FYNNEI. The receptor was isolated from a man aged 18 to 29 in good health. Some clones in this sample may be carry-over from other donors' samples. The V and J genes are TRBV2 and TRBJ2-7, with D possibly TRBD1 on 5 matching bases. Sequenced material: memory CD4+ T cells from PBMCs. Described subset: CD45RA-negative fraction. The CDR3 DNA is TGTGCCAGCAGTGTGGACAATCCCTCCTACGAGCAGTACTTC. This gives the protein CASSVDNPSYEQYF.